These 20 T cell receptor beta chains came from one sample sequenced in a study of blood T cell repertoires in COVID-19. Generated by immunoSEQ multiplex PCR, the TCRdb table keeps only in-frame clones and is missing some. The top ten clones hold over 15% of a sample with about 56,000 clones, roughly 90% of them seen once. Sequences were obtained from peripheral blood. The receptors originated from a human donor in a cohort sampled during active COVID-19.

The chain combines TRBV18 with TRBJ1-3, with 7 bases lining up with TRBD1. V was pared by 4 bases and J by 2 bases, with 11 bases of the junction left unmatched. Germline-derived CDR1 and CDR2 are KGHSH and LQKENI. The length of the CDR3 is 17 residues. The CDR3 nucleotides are TGTGCCAGCTCACTCTTGGATCCCACAGGGGCTGGAAACACCATATATTTT. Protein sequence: CASSLLDPTGAGNTIYF.

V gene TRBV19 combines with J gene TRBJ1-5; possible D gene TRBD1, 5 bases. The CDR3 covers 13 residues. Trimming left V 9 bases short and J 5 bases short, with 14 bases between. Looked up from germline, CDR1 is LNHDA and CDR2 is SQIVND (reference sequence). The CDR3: CASTNQGDQPQHF. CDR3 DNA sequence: TGTGCCAGCACTAATCAGGGCGATCAGCCCCAGCATTTT.

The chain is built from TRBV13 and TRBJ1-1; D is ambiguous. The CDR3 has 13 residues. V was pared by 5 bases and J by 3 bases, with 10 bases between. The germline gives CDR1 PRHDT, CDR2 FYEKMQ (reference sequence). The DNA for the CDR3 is TGTGCCAGCAGCCCGGAGGAACACACTGAAGCTTTCTTT. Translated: CASSPEEHTEAFF.

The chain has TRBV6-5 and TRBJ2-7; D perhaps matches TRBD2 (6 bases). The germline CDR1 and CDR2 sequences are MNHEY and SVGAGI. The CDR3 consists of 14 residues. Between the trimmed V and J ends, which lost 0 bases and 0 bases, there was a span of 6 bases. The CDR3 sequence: CASSYSGLSYEQYF. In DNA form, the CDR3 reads TGTGCCAGCAGTTACTCGGGACTCTCCTACGAGCAGTACTTC.

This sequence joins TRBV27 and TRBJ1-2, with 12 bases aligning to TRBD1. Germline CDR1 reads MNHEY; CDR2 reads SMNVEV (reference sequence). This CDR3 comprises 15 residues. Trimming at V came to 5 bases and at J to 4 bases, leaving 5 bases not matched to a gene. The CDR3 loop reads CASSPGQGAPYGYTF. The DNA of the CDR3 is TGTGCCAGCAGTCCGGGACAGGGGGCCCCCTATGGCTACACCTTC.

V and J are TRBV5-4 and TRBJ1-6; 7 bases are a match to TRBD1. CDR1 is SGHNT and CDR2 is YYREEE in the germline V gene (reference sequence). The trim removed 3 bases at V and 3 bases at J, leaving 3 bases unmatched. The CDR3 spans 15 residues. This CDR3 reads CASSSGQDYNSPLHF. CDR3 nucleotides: TGTGCCAGCAGCTCAGGACAGGACTATAATTCACCCCTCCACTTT. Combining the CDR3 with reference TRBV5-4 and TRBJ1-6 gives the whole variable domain ETGVTQSPTHLIKTRGQQVTLRCSSQSGHNTVSWYQQALGQGPQFIFQYYREEENGRGNFPPRFSGLQFPNYSSELNVNALELDDSALYLCASSSGQDYNSPLHFGNGTRLTVT.

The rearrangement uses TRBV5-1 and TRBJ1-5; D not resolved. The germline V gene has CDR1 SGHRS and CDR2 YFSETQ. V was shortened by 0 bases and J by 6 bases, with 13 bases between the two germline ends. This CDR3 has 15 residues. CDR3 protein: CASSLEGFGGQPQHF. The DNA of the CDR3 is TGCGCCAGCAGCTTGGAGGGTTTTGGAGGTCAGCCCCAGCATTTT. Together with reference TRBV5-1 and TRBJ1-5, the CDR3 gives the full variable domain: KAGVTQTPRYLIKTRGQQVTLSCSPISGHRSVSWYQQTPGQGLQFLFEYFSETQRNKGNFPGRFSGRQFSNSRSEMNVSTLELGDSALYLCASSLEGFGGQPQHFGDGTRLSIL.

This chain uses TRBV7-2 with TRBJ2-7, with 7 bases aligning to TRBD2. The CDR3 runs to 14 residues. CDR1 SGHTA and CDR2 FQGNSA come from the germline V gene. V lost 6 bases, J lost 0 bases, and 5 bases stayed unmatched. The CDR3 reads CASRSSGGSYEQYF. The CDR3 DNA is TGTGCCAGCAGATCATCGGGGGGCTCCTACGAGCAGTACTTC.

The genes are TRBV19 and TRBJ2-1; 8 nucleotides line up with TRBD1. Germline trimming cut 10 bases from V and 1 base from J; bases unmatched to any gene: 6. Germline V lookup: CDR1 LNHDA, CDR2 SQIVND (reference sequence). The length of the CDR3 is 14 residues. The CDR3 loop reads CATGQGMSYNEQFF. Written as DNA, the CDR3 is TGTGCCACCGGACAGGGTATGTCCTACAATGAGCAGTTCTTC.

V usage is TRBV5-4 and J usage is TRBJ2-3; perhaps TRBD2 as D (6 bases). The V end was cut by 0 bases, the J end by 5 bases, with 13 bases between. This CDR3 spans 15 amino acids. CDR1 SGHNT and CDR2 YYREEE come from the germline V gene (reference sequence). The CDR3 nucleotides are TGTGCCAGCAGCTTGGATGGGGGGACGGGAGATACGCAGTATTTT. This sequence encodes CASSLDGGTGDTQYF.

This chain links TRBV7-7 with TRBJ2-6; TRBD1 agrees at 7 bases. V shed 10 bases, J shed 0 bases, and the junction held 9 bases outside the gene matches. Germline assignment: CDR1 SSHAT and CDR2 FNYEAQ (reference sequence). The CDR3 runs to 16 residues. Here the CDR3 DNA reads TGTGCCACCGTCGGACCAGGGGGCTCTGGGGCCAACGTCCTGACTTTC. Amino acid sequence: CATVGPGGSGANVLTF.

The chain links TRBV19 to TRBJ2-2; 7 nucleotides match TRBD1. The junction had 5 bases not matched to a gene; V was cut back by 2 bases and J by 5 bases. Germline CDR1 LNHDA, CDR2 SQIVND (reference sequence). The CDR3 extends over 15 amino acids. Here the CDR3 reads CASSIPRGRTGELFF. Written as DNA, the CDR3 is TGTGCCAGTAGTATACCGAGGGGGCGAACCGGGGAGCTGTTTTTT.

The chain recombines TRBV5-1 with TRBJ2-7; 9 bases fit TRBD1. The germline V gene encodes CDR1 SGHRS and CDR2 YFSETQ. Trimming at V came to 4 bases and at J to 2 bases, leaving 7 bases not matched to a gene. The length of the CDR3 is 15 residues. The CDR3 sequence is CASSITGTGPYEQYF. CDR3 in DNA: TGCGCCAGCAGCATAACCGGGACAGGGCCCTACGAGCAGTACTTC.

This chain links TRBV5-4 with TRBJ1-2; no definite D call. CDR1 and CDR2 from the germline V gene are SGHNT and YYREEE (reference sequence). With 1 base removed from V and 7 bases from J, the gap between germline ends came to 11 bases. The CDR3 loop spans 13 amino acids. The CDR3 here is CASSLRPAGGYTF. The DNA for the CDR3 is TGTGCCAGCAGCTTGAGACCGGCGGGTGGCTACACCTTC.

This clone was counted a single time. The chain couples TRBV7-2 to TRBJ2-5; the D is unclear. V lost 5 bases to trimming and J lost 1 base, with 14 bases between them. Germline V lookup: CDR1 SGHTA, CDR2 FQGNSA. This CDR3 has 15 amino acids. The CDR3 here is CASSPRRDSQETQYF. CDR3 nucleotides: TGTGCCAGCAGCCCCCGGCGAGACTCCCAAGAGACCCAGTACTTC. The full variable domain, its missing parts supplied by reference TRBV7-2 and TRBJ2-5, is GAGVSQSPSNKVTEKGKDVELRCDPISGHTALYWYRQSLGQGLEFLIYFQGNSAPDKSGLPSDRFSAERTGGSVSTLTIQRTQQEDSAVYLCASSPRRDSQETQYFGPGTRLLVL.

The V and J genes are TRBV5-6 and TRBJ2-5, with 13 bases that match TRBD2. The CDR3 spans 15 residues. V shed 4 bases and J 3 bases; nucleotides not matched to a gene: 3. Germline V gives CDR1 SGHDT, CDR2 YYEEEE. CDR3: CASSRLAGGKETQYF. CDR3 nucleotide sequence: TGTGCCAGCAGCCGACTAGCGGGGGGAAAAGAGACCCAGTACTTC.

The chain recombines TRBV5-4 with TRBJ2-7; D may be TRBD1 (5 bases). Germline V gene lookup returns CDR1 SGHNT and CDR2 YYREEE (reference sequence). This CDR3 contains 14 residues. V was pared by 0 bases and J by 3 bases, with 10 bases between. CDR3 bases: TGTGCCAGCAGCTTGGAGACAGCAAACTACGAGCAGTACTTC. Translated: CASSLETANYEQYF.

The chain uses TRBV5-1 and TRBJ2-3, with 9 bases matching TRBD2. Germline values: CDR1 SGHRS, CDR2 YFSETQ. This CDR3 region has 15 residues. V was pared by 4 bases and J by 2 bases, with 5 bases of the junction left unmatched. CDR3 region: CASSTSSGNTDTQYF. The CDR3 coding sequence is TGCGCCAGCAGCACCTCTAGCGGGAACACAGATACGCAGTATTTT.

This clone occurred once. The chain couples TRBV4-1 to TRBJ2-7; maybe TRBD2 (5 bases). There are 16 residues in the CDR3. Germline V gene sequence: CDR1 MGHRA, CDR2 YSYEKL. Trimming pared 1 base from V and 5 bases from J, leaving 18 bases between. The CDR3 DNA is TGCGCCAGCAGCCAAGCCGAGGGTCAGGAGGTCAACGAGCAGTACTTC. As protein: CASSQAEGQEVNEQYF.

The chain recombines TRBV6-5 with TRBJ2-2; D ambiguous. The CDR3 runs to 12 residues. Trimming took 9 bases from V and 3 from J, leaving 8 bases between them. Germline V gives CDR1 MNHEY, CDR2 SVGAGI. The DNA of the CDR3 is TGTGCCAGTCAGCGATACACCGGGGAGCTGTTTTTT. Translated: CASQRYTGELFF.